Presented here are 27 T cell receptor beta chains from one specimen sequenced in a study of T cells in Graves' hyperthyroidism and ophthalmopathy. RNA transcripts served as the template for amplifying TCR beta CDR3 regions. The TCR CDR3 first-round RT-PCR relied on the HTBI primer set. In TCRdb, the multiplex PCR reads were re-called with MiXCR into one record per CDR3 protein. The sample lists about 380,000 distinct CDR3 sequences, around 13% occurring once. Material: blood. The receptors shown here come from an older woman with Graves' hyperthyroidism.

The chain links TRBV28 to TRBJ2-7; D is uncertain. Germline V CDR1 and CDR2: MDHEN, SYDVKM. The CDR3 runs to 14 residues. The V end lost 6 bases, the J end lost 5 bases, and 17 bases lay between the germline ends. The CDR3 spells CASRRATKGNEQYF. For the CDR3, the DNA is TGTGCCAGCAGACGTGCCACCAAAGGGAACGAGCAGTACTTC.

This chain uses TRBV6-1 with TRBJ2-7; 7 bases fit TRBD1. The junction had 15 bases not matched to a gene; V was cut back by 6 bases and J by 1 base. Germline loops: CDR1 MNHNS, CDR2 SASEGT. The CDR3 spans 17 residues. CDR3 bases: TGTGCCAGCAGAGGAACCTCGGGACAGCCTAAATCCTACGAGCAGTACTTC. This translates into CASRGTSGQPKSYEQYF.

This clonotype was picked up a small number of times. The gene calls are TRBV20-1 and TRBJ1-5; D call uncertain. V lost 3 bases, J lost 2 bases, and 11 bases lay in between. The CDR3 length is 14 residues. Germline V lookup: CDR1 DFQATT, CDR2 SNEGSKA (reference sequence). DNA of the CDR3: TGCAGTGCTAGTAAGGGAAATGGCAATCAGCCCCAGCATTTT. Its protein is CSASKGNGNQPQHF.

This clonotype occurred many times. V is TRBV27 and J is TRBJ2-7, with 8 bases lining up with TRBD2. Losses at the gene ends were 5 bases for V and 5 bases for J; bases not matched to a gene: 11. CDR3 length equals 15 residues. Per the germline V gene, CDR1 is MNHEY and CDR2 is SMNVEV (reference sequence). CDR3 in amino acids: CASSGGLEPHHEQYF. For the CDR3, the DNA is TGTGCCAGCAGTGGGGGACTAGAACCCCACCACGAGCAGTACTTC.

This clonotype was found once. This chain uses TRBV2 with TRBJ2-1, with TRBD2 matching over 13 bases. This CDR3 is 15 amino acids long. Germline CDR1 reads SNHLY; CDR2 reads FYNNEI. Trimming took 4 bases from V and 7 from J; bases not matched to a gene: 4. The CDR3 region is CASSGGTSGTNEQFF. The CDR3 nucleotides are TGTGCCAGCAGTGGTGGGACTAGCGGGACTAATGAGCAGTTCTTC.

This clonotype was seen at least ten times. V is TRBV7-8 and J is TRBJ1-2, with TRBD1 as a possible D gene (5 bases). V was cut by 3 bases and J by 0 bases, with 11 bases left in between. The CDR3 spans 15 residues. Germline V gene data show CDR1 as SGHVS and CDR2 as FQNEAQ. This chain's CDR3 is CASSLGLAANYGYTF. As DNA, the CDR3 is TGTGCCAGCAGCTTGGGACTTGCTGCTAACTATGGCTACACCTTC.

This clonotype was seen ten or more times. CDR3 coding DNA: TGCAGTGCTGGACCGGGACAGTCCTACGAGCAGTACTTC. The encoded protein is CSAGPGQSYEQYF. The rearrangement links TRBV20-1 to TRBJ2-7; 7 nucleotides line up with TRBD1. The CDR3 has 13 residues. Trimming took 5 bases from V and 1 from J; bases not matched to a gene: 5. Germline lookup yields CDR1 DFQATT and CDR2 SNEGSKA (reference sequence).

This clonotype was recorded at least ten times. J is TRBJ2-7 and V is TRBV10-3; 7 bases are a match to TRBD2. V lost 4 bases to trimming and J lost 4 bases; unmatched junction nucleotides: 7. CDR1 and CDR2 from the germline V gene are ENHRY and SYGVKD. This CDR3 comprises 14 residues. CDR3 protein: CAISVGGSTYEQYF. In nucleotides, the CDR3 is TGTGCCATCAGTGTCGGCGGGAGCACTTACGAGCAGTACTTC.

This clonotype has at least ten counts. The CDR3 DNA reads TGCAGTGCTAGGGAGGACTGGAACACTGAAGCTTTCTTT. It is translated as CSAREDWNTEAFF. The chain carries TRBV20-1 and TRBJ1-1; no clear D gene. Looked up from germline, CDR1 is DFQATT and CDR2 is SNEGSKA (reference sequence). The CDR3 covers 13 residues. The V and J ends lost 3 bases and 1 base respectively, with 9 bases between them.

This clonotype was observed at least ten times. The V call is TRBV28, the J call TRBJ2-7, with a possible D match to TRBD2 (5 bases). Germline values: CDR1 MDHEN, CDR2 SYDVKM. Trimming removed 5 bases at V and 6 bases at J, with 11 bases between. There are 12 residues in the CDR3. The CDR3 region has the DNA TGTGCCAGCAGTAGCGGACTCCTCGAGCAGTACTTC. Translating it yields CASSSGLLEQYF.

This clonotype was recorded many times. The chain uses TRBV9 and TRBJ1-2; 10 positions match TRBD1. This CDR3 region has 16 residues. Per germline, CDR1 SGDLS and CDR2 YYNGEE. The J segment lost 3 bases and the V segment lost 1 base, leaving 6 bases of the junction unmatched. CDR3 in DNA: TGTGCCAGCAGCGTAAGGGACAGGGGCTCGGACTATGGCTACACCTTC. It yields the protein CASSVRDRGSDYGYTF.

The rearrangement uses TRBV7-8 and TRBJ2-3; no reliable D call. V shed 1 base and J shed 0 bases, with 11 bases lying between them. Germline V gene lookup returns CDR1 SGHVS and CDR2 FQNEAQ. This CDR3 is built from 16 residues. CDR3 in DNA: TGTGCCAGCAGCTTAGGACTCGAACCTAGCACAGATACGCAGTATTTT. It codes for CASSLGLEPSTDTQYF.

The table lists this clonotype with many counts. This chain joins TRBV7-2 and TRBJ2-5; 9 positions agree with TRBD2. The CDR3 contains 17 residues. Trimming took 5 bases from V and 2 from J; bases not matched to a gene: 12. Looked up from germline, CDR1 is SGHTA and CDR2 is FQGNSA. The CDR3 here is CASSPLSSGSLQETQYF. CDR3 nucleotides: TGTGCCAGCAGCCCCCTAAGTAGCGGGAGCTTGCAAGAGACCCAGTACTTC.

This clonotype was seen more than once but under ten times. The CDR3 here is CATSPSAGSYNEQFF. The CDR3 DNA sequence: TGTGCCACCAGTCCGAGTGCTGGCTCCTACAATGAGCAGTTCTTC. This chain uses TRBV24-1 with TRBJ2-1; D ambiguous. CDR1 is KGHDR and CDR2 is SFDVKD in the germline V gene. Trimming removed 6 bases from V and 0 bases from J, with 11 bases in between. This CDR3 comprises 15 residues.

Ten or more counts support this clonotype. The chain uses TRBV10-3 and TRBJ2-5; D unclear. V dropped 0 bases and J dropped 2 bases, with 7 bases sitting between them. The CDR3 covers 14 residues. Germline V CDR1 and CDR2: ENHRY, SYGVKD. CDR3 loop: CAISESPEQETQYF. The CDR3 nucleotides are TGTGCCATCAGTGAGTCGCCGGAACAAGAGACCCAGTACTTC.

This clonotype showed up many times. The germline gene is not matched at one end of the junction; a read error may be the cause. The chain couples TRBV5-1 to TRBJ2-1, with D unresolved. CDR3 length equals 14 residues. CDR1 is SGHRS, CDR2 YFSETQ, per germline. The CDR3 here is CASNNAVGYNEQFF. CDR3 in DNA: TGCGCAAGCAATAACGCGGTGGGGTATAATGAGCAGTTCTTC.

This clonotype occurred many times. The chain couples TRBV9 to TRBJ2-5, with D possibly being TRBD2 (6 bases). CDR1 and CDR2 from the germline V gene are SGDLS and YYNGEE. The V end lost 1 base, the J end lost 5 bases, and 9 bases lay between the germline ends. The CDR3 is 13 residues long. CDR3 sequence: CASSVSSVETQYF. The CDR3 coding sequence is TGTGCCAGCAGCGTATCTAGCGTTGAGACCCAGTACTTC.

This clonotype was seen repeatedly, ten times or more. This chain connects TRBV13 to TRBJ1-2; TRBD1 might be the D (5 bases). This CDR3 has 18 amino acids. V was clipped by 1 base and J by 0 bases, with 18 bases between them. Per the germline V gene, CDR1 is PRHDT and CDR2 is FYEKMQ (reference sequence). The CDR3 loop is CASSLVRQGGRSNYGYTF. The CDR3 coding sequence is TGTGCCAGCAGCTTAGTTCGCCAGGGAGGTCGGTCTAACTATGGCTACACCTTC.

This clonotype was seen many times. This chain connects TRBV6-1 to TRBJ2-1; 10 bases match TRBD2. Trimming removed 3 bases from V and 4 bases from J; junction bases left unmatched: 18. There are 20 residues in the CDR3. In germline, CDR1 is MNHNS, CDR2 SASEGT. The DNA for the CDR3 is TGTGCCAGCAGTGACGCCCCGTTTGGGCTAGCGGGAGTTTCTTACAATGAGCAGTTCTTC. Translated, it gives CASSDAPFGLAGVSYNEQFF.

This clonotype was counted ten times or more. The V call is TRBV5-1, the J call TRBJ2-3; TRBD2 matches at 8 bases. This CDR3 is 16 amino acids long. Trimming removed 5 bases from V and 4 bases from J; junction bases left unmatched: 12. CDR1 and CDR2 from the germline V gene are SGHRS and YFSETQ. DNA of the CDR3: TGCGCCAGCAGATCCGGACTAGCTGGTTCGCCAGATACGCAGTATTTT. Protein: CASRSGLAGSPDTQYF.

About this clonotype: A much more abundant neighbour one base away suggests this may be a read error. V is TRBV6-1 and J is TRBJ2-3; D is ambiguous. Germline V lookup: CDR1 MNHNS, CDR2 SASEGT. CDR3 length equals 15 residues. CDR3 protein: CASSEWVTRTDTRYF. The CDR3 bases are TGTGCCAGCAGTGAGTGGGTTACACGCACAGATACGCGGTATTTT.

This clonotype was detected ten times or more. The DNA for the CDR3 is TGTGCCAGCTCACCGGACAGGGTGCGGTACGAGCAGTACTTC. Its protein is CASSPDRVRYEQYF. The chain employs TRBV18 and TRBJ2-7; 8 bases are shared with TRBD1. The CDR3 loop spans 14 amino acids. The germline CDR1 and CDR2 sequences are KGHSH and LQKENI. V dropped 3 bases and J dropped 4; count of bases not matched to a gene: 5.

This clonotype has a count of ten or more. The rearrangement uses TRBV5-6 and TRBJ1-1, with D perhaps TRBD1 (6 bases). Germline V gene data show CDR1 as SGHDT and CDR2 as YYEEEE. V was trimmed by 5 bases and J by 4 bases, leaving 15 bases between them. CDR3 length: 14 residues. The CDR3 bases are TGTGCCAGCAGGGCGGCGGGGGGCCCCACTGAAGCTTTCTTT. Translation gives CASRAAGGPTEAFF. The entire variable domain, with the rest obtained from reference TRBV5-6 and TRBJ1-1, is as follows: DAGVTQSPTHLIKTRGQQVTLRCSPKSGHDTVSWYQQALGQGPQFIFQYYEEEERQRGNFPDRFSGHQFPNYSSELNVNALLLGDSALYLCASRAAGGPTEAFFGQGTRLTVV.

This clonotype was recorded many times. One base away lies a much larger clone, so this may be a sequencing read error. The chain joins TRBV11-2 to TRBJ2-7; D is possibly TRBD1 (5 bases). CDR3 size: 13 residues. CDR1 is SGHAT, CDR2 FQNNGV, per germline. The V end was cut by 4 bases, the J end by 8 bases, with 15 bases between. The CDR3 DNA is TGTGCCAGCAGCTCGAGGACATTCGCCAAGCAGTACTTC. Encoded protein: CASSSRTFAKQYF.

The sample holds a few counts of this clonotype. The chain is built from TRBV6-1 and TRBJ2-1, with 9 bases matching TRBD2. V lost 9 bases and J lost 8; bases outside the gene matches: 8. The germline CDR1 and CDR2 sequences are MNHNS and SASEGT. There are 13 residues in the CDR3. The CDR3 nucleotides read TGTGCCAGTCTAGCGGGACTTACGGATGAGCAGTTCTTC. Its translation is CASLAGLTDEQFF.

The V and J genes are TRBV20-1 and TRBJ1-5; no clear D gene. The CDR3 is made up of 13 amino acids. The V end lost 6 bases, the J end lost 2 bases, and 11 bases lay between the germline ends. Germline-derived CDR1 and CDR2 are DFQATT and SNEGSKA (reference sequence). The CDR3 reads CSATRVRNQPQHF. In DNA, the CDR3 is TGCAGTGCGACTCGGGTCCGCAATCAGCCCCAGCATTTT.

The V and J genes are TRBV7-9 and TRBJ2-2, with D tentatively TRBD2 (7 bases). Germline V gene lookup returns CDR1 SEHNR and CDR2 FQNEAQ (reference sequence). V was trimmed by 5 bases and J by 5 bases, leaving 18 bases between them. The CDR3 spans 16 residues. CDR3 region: CASSPSAGAGTGELFF. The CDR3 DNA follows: TGTGCCAGCAGCCCGAGCGCGGGGGCAGGGACCGGGGAGCTGTTTTTT.